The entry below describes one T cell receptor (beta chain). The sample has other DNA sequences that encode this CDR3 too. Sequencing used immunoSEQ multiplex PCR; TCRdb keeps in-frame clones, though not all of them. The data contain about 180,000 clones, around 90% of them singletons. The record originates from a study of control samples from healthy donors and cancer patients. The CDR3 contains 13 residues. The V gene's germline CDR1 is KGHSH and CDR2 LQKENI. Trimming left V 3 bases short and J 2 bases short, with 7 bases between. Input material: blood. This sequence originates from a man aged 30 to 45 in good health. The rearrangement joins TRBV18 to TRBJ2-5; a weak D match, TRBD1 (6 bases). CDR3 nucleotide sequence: TGTGCCAGCTCACCGGACAGACAAGAGACCCAGTACTTC. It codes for CASSPDRQETQYF.